The subject of this entry is one T cell receptor (beta chain). Its cognate antigen is unknown. The data originate from a study of shared clonotypes between healthy human individuals. Looking at the study overall: Three plates were used per donor for CD4 naive, three for CD4 memory, two for CD8 naive and one for CD8 memory. Findings and limits, study-wide: Estimated clonotype richness was generally higher in naive than memory subsets.

Germline CDR1 and CDR2: SNHLY and FYNNEI. The CDR3 has 9 residues. Clones were read by immunoSEQ multiplex PCR, and TCRdb kept only the in-frame ones, dropping some. The sample has fewer than 1.8 million clones, less than 99% seen once. The clonotype was recovered from a man aged 25-45 years in good health. The source material was naive CD4+ T cells sorted from blood. The subset is: CD45RA+ positively selected. This chain connects TRBV2 to TRBJ1-5; D gene unclear. CDR3 amino acids: CAIGQPQHF. CDR3 sequence (DNA): TGTGCGATCGGTCAGCCCCAGCATTTT.